Shown below are 30 T cell receptor beta chains from a single sample sequenced in a study of blood T cell repertoires in COVID-19. Clones were read by immunoSEQ multiplex PCR, and TCRdb kept only the in-frame ones, dropping some. The sample includes a few hundred thousand clones, approximately 85% seen only once; the top ten take approximately 0.94%. The sample was peripheral blood. All receptors come from a human donor with COVID-19, enrolled during active disease. The donor label of this sample is uncertain.

CDR3 nucleotide sequence: TGTGCCAGCAGCCTCGGGAGGGTAACTGAAGCTTTCTTT. Its protein product is CASSLGRVTEAFF. This chain connects TRBV2 to TRBJ1-1; D is undetermined. Trimming took 6 bases from V and 5 from J, leaving 13 bases between them. Looked up from germline, CDR1 is SNHLY and CDR2 is FYNNEI. The CDR3 has 13 residues.

The chain is built from TRBV6-5 and TRBJ2-1; 9 bases match TRBD2. Germline values: CDR1 MNHEY, CDR2 SVGAGI. V shed 3 bases and J 2 bases; nucleotides not matched to a gene: 2. This CDR3 has 15 residues. The CDR3 loop is CASSYLAGTYNEQFF. For the CDR3, the DNA is TGTGCCAGCAGTTATCTAGCGGGGACCTACAATGAGCAGTTCTTC.

V is TRBV28 and J is TRBJ1-1; 7 bases line up with TRBD1. After removal of 7 bases from V and 0 bases from J, the junction contained 5 bases not matched to a gene. The V gene's germline CDR1 is MDHEN and CDR2 SYDVKM. CDR3 length equals 14 residues. The CDR3 is CASKGAGMNTEAFF. Written as DNA, the CDR3 is TGTGCCAGCAAGGGGGCGGGCATGAACACTGAAGCTTTCTTT. Drawing the rest from reference TRBV28 and TRBJ1-1, the complete variable domain is DVKVTQSSRYLVKRTGEKVFLECVQDMDHENMFWYRQDPGLGLRLIYFSYDVKMKEKGDIPEGYSVSREKKERFSLILESASTNQTSMYLCASKGAGMNTEAFFGQGTRLTVV.

The V and J genes are TRBV5-5 and TRBJ2-6; the D gene is possibly TRBD1 (5 bases). Germline CDR1 reads SGHKS; CDR2 reads YYEKEE (reference sequence). Deletions cut 4 bases from V and 0 bases from J, with 11 bases between. CDR3 length equals 16 residues. The CDR3 region is CASSTPGPSGANVLTF. Written as DNA, the CDR3 is TGTGCCAGCAGCACCCCAGGGCCCTCTGGGGCCAACGTCCTGACTTTC.

The sample holds one count of this clone. This sequence joins TRBV11-3 and TRBJ2-3; 9 bases line up with TRBD2. CDR3 length: 16 amino acids. The junction had 11 bases not matched to a gene; V was cut back by 5 bases and J by 5 bases. Germline loops: CDR1 SGHNT, CDR2 YENEEA. This CDR3 is CASSPRIAGVRDTQYF. CDR3 in DNA: TGTGCCAGCAGCCCCCGGATAGCGGGAGTCAGAGATACGCAGTATTTT.

The chain joins TRBV16 to TRBJ1-6; 9 positions match TRBD1. The CDR3 spans 19 residues. The V gene end was trimmed by 0 bases and the J gene end by 5 bases; junction bases not matched to a gene: 11. CDR1 and CDR2 (germline): KGHSY, FQNENV. CDR3 residues: CASSQSTGQGPSNNSPLHF. The CDR3 coding sequence is TGTGCCAGCAGCCAATCGACAGGACAGGGGCCGAGCAATAATTCACCCCTCCACTTT.

The chain uses TRBV27 and TRBJ1-1; D is unclear. The germline V gene has CDR1 MNHEY and CDR2 SMNVEV (reference sequence). V gave up 6 bases and J gave up 1 base, with 9 bases separating them. The CDR3 loop spans 13 amino acids. CDR3 sequence: CASRETGNTEAFF. The CDR3 bases are TGTGCCAGCAGGGAGACTGGGAACACTGAAGCTTTCTTT.

The chain is built from TRBV5-1 and TRBJ1-6; 11 bases line up with TRBD1. V trimming: 2 bases; J trimming: 6 bases; junction bases outside the gene matches: 4. This CDR3 region has 16 residues. The germline V gene has CDR1 SGHRS and CDR2 YFSETQ. The CDR3 loop reads CASSFGQGASNSPLHF. DNA of the CDR3: TGCGCCAGCAGCTTTGGACAGGGGGCGAGTAATTCACCCCTCCACTTT.

The genes are TRBV11-2 and TRBJ2-1, with TRBD1 identical over 10 bases. CDR1 is SGHAT, CDR2 FQNNGV, per germline. The V and J ends lost 2 bases and 9 bases, in that order; junction bases with no gene match: 13. CDR3 length: 17 amino acids. The CDR3 region has the DNA TGTGCCAGCAGCTTAACACTTCCGGGACAGGGGAACGGTGAGCAGTTCTTC. This codes for CASSLTLPGQGNGEQFF.

V is TRBV6-1 and J is TRBJ1-5, with TRBD1 identical over 8 bases. V gave up 1 base and J gave up 6 bases; unmatched junction bases: 8. There are 16 residues in the CDR3. CDR1 and CDR2 (germline): MNHNS, SASEGT. Written as DNA, the CDR3 is TGTGCCAGCAGTGAAGTGGGCAGGGGGCGCGGTCAGCCCCAGCATTTT. It yields the protein CASSEVGRGRGQPQHF.

The V call is TRBV5-4, the J call TRBJ2-7, with TRBD2 identical over 8 bases. Germline CDR1 reads SGHNT; CDR2 reads YYREEE (reference sequence). This CDR3 comprises 14 residues. V lost 2 bases and J lost 4; bases outside the gene matches: 5. The DNA of the CDR3 is TGTGCCAGCAGCTTAGGAGCGGGAGCTTACGAGCAGTACTTC. Its protein is CASSLGAGAYEQYF.

The chain carries TRBV6-2 or TRBV6-3 and TRBJ1-1; tentatively, D is TRBD1 (5 bases). Germline values: CDR1 MNHEY, CDR2 SVGEGT. The CDR3 consists of 14 residues. Trimming removed 2 bases at V and 1 base at J, with 8 bases between. The CDR3 is CASSYPGQNTEAFF. CDR3 coding DNA: TGTGCCAGCAGTTACCCCGGACAGAACACTGAAGCTTTCTTT.

This chain connects TRBV19 to TRBJ2-1; D is perhaps TRBD2 (5 bases). Germline CDR1 reads LNHDA; CDR2 reads SQIVND (reference sequence). The CDR3 is 14 amino acids. Trimming took 1 base from V and 10 from J, leaving 14 bases between them. CDR3 sequence: CASSIAFPADEQFF. DNA for the CDR3: TGTGCCAGTAGTATAGCGTTCCCAGCGGACGAGCAGTTCTTC.

This clone was counted once. The chain couples TRBV3-1 (or the pseudogene TRBV3-2) to TRBJ2-7, with 7 nucleotides matching TRBD1. V shed 4 bases and J 2 bases; nucleotides not matched to a gene: 5. The V gene's germline CDR1 is LGHDT and CDR2 YNNKEL (reference sequence). The CDR3 has 14 amino acids. Written as DNA, the CDR3 is TGTGCCAGCAGCCTACTTGACAGGGCCTACGAGCAGTACTTC. It yields the protein CASSLLDRAYEQYF.

This clone appeared a single time. V is TRBV5-1 and J is TRBJ2-1; 10 nucleotides align to TRBD2. The CDR3 extends over 14 amino acids. V lost 6 bases and J lost 8; bases outside the gene matches: 8. Germline V gene sequence: CDR1 SGHRS, CDR2 YFSETQ. The CDR3 DNA sequence: TGCGCCAGCATGAGCGGGAGGGGGGTGGATGAGCAGTTCTTC. Translated: CASMSGRGVDEQFF.

The gene calls are TRBV2 and TRBJ2-5; TRBD1 matches at 8 bases. This CDR3 has 14 residues. V lost 6 bases, J lost 4 bases, and 7 bases stayed unmatched. Germline CDR1 is SNHLY and CDR2 is FYNNEI. The CDR3 loop is CASRGLTGGETQYF. The DNA of the CDR3 is TGTGCCAGCAGGGGCTTAACAGGGGGAGAGACCCAGTACTTC.

The rearrangement links TRBV5-1 to TRBJ1-1, with D unclear. Germline V gene lookup returns CDR1 SGHRS and CDR2 YFSETQ. This CDR3 is 15 amino acids long. V dropped 4 bases and J dropped 1 base, with 14 bases sitting between them. The CDR3 coding sequence is TGCGCCAGCAGCCCTGATCGAACACCGAACACTGAAGCTTTCTTT. Residues: CASSPDRTPNTEAFF.

The V and J genes are TRBV5-1 and TRBJ2-2; D possibly corresponds to TRBD2 (6 bases). The germline V gene encodes CDR1 SGHRS and CDR2 YFSETQ. V was pared by 4 bases and J by 3 bases, with 16 bases between. The CDR3 loop spans 16 amino acids. CDR3 sequence: CASSLEASAYTGELFF. The CDR3, as DNA: TGCGCCAGCAGCCTGGAGGCTAGCGCCTACACCGGGGAGCTGTTTTTT. Full variable domain (outside the CDR3, taken from reference TRBV5-1 and TRBJ2-2): KAGVTQTPRYLIKTRGQQVTLSCSPISGHRSVSWYQQTPGQGLQFLFEYFSETQRNKGNFPGRFSGRQFSNSRSEMNVSTLELGDSALYLCASSLEASAYTGELFFGEGSRLTVL.

V is TRBV29-1 and J is TRBJ2-4; 8 nucleotides line up with TRBD2. Germline V gene lookup returns CDR1 SQVTM and CDR2 ANQGSEA. CDR3 length: 14 amino acids. V was clipped by 4 bases and J by 2 bases; unmatched bases: 4. The CDR3 DNA follows: TGCAGCGTTGTGGAGCGGGAGTCCAAAAACATTCAGTACTTC. Encoded protein: CSVVERESKNIQYF.

V and J are TRBV7-9 and TRBJ1-6, with 7 bases that match TRBD1. With V trimmed by 1 base and J by 8 bases, 2 bases remained unmatched. Germline assignment: CDR1 SEHNR and CDR2 FQNEAQ (reference sequence). CDR3 size: 14 residues. The CDR3 loop reads CASSLGTGYSPLHF. The CDR3 DNA sequence: TGTGCCAGCAGCTTAGGGACAGGATATTCACCCCTCCACTTT.

The chain has TRBV25-1 and TRBJ2-2; 9 nucleotides line up with TRBD2. The trim removed 1 base at V and 6 bases at J, leaving 3 bases unmatched. The CDR3 runs to 15 residues. The germline gives CDR1 MGHDK, CDR2 SYGVNS. Here the CDR3 DNA reads TGTGCCAGCAGTGAATTTAGCGGGAGCCCCGGGGAGCTGTTTTTT. Protein: CASSEFSGSPGELFF.

The CDR3 coding sequence is TGCGCCAGCAGTAGACTAGCGGGAGGCGATACGCAGTATTTT. Encoded protein: CASSRLAGGDTQYF. This chain connects TRBV10-1 to TRBJ2-3, with 13 bases fitting TRBD2. The CDR3 runs 14 residues. Germline CDR1 WNHNN, CDR2 SYGVQD (reference sequence). The V and J ends lost 5 bases and 6 bases, in that order; junction bases with no gene match: 2.

The chain is built from TRBV19 and TRBJ2-7; tentative D call: TRBD1 (6 bases). The germline CDR1 and CDR2 sequences are LNHDA and SQIVND (reference sequence). The CDR3 consists of 13 residues. V lost 9 bases and J 2 bases, leaving 14 bases between the germline ends. The CDR3 region is CASQDSGPYEQYF. The CDR3 DNA sequence: TGTGCCAGCCAGGACAGTGGACCCTACGAGCAGTACTTC. Full variable domain (remainder filled in from reference TRBV19 and TRBJ2-7): DGGITQSPKYLFRKEGQNVTLSCEQNLNHDAMYWYRQDPGQGLRLIYYSQIVNDFQKGDIAEGYSVSREKKESFPLTVTSAQKNPTAFYLCASQDSGPYEQYFGPGTRLTVT.

This chain links TRBV15 with TRBJ1-1; TRBD1 is a possible D gene (5 bases). Germline CDR1 and CDR2: LNHNV and YYDKDF (reference sequence). The CDR3 has 18 amino acids. V was cut by 5 bases and J by 1 base, with 23 bases left in between. This CDR3 is CATSPGENYERGNTEAFF. The CDR3 DNA reads TGTGCCACCAGCCCGGGGGAGAATTACGAAAGGGGGAACACTGAAGCTTTCTTT.

The chain is built from TRBV7-3 and TRBJ2-3; TRBD1 agrees at 8 bases. Looked up from germline, CDR1 is SGHTA and CDR2 is FQGTGA. After removal of 3 bases from V and 3 bases from J, the junction contained 5 bases not matched to a gene. This CDR3 has 15 residues. CDR3 amino acids: CASSFTGGRTDTQYF. CDR3 sequence (DNA): TGTGCCAGCAGCTTTACAGGGGGGAGGACAGATACGCAGTATTTT.

The J gene is TRBJ1-2, the V gene TRBV9; TRBD1 is a possible D gene (5 bases). The CDR3 covers 16 residues. Germline V gene data show CDR1 as SGDLS and CDR2 as YYNGEE. Trimming removed 0 bases from V and 4 bases from J, with 16 bases in between. The DNA for the CDR3 is TGTGCCAGCAGCGTAGAGGGGTCAGGATTTTCCTATGGCTACACCTTC. Residues: CASSVEGSGFSYGYTF.

This clone is a singleton in its sample. The J gene is TRBJ1-1, the V gene TRBV11-2; 7 nucleotides line up with TRBD1. Germline V gives CDR1 SGHAT, CDR2 FQNNGV. Unmatched junction bases numbered 8, after V lost 5 bases and J lost 2 bases. This CDR3 region has 15 residues. CDR3: CASSVQGRINTEAFF. The CDR3 DNA reads as TGTGCCAGCAGCGTACAGGGGCGCATAAACACTGAAGCTTTCTTT.

J is TRBJ1-5 and V is TRBV6-6; D is unresolved. This CDR3 region has 12 residues. V lost 6 bases and J lost 6, with 9 bases in between. Germline V gene sequence: CDR1 MNHNY, CDR2 SVGAGI (reference sequence). CDR3 sequence: CASSPTGQPQHF. CDR3 bases: TGTGCCAGCAGCCCCACGGGTCAGCCCCAGCATTTT.

The V gene is TRBV25-1, the J gene TRBJ2-5, with D possibly matching TRBD1 (7 bases). CDR1 is MGHDK and CDR2 is SYGVNS in the germline V gene. The CDR3 spans 17 residues. The germline V and J ends were trimmed by 1 base and 5 bases, with 20 bases remaining between them. The CDR3 here is CASSESPGGILWETQYF. The CDR3 DNA follows: TGTGCCAGCAGTGAATCACCAGGGGGGATCCTATGGGAGACCCAGTACTTC. Based on the CDR3 plus reference TRBV25-1 and TRBJ2-5, the full variable domain is EADIYQTPRYLVIGTGKKITLECSQTMGHDKMYWYQQDPGMELHLIHYSYGVNSTEKGDLSSESTVSRIRTEHFPLTLESARPSHTSQYLCASSESPGGILWETQYFGPGTRLLVL.

This clone has more than one count but fewer than ten. The chain uses TRBV6-5 and TRBJ1-4; D perhaps matches TRBD1 (5 bases). The CDR3 is made up of 15 amino acids. The V gene lost 5 bases and the J gene lost 9 bases, with 19 bases spanning the gap. Looked up from germline, CDR1 is MNHEY and CDR2 is SVGAGI. The DNA for the CDR3 is TGTGCCAGCAGTCTACAGGCGGTAGATGCAAAAAAACTGTTTTTT. Residues: CASSLQAVDAKKLFF.